These T cell receptor beta chains were read from a single sample in a study of memory CD4+ T cells and cytomegalovirus serostatus. Using immunoSEQ multiplex PCR, the repertoire was profiled, and TCRdb retains in-frame clones only, with some absent. The sample holds around 40,000 clones, about four fifths seen once. Material: memory CD4+ T cells from blood. The receptor set was obtained from an adult in good health and CMV-seronegative. Each CDR3 is given with its conserved first and last residue. Each record gives: J gene, CDR3 length, V gene, D gene, clone size, CDR3 DNA, CDR3 protein. The D gene is left open where the match is weak. Only part of the rows carry a size: once, few, many, or a class if the clone is expanded.

J: TRBJ2-7; length: 13; V: TRBV9; D: -; size: -; DNA: TGTGCCAGCAGCGCCCGGGGTTCTTACGAGCAGTACTTC; CDR3: CASSARGSYEQYF
J: TRBJ1-1; length: 19; V: TRBV12-1; D: -; size: -; DNA: TGTGCCAGCAGCTGCCCGTTGCGTCCCTGCGGGTCGGGGGACACTGAAGCTTTCTTT; CDR3: CASSCPLRPCGSGDTEAFF
J: TRBJ2-7; length: 14; V: TRBV7-9; D: TRBD2; size: -; DNA: TGTGCCAGCAGTTTCCGGGAGGCAAGCTACGAGCAGTACTTC; CDR3: CASSFREASYEQYF
J: TRBJ2-3; length: 16; V: TRBV5-8; D: TRBD2; size: -; DNA: TGTGCCAGCAGCTTCCCCCAAGCGGGGGGCTATAATACGCAGTATTTT; CDR3: CASSFPQAGGYNTQYF
J: TRBJ1-2; length: 14; V: TRBV4-3; D: -; size: few; DNA: TGCGCCAGCAGCCGAAAAACCTCAGGGGACGGCTACACCTTC; CDR3: CASSRKTSGDGYTF
J: TRBJ2-1; length: 13; V: TRBV6-5; D: -; size: few; DNA: TGTGCCAGCAGTTACGACTTCCTCAATGAGCAGTTCTTC; CDR3: CASSYDFLNEQFF
J: TRBJ1-4; length: 14; V: TRBV5-1; D: -; size: -; DNA: TGCGCCAGCAGCGATCGGGGGACTAATGAAAAACTGTTTTTT; CDR3: CASSDRGTNEKLFF
J: TRBJ1-2; length: 15; V: TRBV5-6; D: -; size: few; DNA: TGTGCCAGCAGCTTGCATGGGGAAGACGACTATGGCTACACCTTC; CDR3: CASSLHGEDDYGYTF
J: TRBJ1-4; length: 18; V: TRBV4-2; D: -; size: -; DNA: TGTGCCAGCAGCCAGATCCATTTTTTGGACAGCCTGAATGAAAAACTGTTTTTT; CDR3: CASSQIHFLDSLNEKLFF
J: TRBJ2-5; length: 15; V: TRBV27; D: TRBD2; size: -; DNA: TGTGCCAGCAGTCCCGGGACTAGCGGGGCGGAGACCCAGTACTTC; CDR3: CASSPGTSGAETQYF
J: TRBJ2-3; length: 14; V: TRBV9; D: -; size: -; DNA: TGTGCCAGCAGCGCGGGGGCCAGGGGAGATACGCAGTATTTT; CDR3: CASSAGARGDTQYF
J: TRBJ2-3; length: 14; V: TRBV6-1; D: -; size: -; DNA: TGTGCCAGCAGTGAGGGGGGCAATACAGATACGCAGTATTTT; CDR3: CASSEGGNTDTQYF
J: TRBJ1-3; length: 16; V: TRBV7-2; D: TRBD1; size: once; DNA: TGTGCCAGCAGCGTCGCTCCGGGACAGGGGGCAAACACCATATATTTT; CDR3: CASSVAPGQGANTIYF
J: TRBJ2-7; length: 15; V: TRBV5-6; D: -; size: -; DNA: TGTGCCAGCAGCTTGGGCGATAGGAACTCCTACGAGCAGTACTTC; CDR3: CASSLGDRNSYEQYF
J: TRBJ2-1; length: 15; V: TRBV11-3; D: TRBD2; size: -; DNA: TGTGCCAGCAGCCGTGGGACTAGCGATTACAATGAGCAGTTCTTC; CDR3: CASSRGTSDYNEQFF
J: TRBJ2-1; length: 17; V: TRBV9; D: -; size: -; DNA: TGTGCCAGCAGCGTAGCCCCGGGGGGCTGGGTATACAATGAGCAGTTCTTC; CDR3: CASSVAPGGWVYNEQFF
J: TRBJ2-4; length: 12; V: TRBV29-1; D: TRBD2; size: -; DNA: TGCAGCGTCCTAGCGGGGGGTTACATTCAGTACTTC; CDR3: CSVLAGGYIQYF
J: TRBJ2-7; length: 13; V: TRBV6-6; D: -; size: -; DNA: TGTGCCACCCGGACAGTTAACTCCTACGAGCAGTACTTC; CDR3: CATRTVNSYEQYF
J: TRBJ1-2; length: 15; V: TRBV6-1; D: -; size: -; DNA: TGTGCCAGCAGGATATCCAGGGGAGGTAACTATGGCTACACCTTC; CDR3: CASRISRGGNYGYTF
J: TRBJ2-3; length: 15; V: TRBV6-5; D: -; size: once; DNA: TGTGCCAGCAAGGTGTTCGGAGGGGCCGGAGATACGCAGTATTTT; CDR3: CASKVFGGAGDTQYF
J: TRBJ1-2; length: 14; V: TRBV19; D: TRBD1; size: -; DNA: TGTGCCAGTAGTGCCCGGGGGACAGGGAATGGCTACACCTTC; CDR3: CASSARGTGNGYTF
J: TRBJ1-6; length: 15; V: TRBV4-1; D: -; size: -; DNA: TGCGCCAGCAGCAACGGGAACACCTATAATTCACCCCTCCACTTT; CDR3: CASSNGNTYNSPLHF
J: TRBJ1-3; length: 16; V: TRBV7-9; D: -; size: few; DNA: TGTGCCAGCAGCTCCAAGGGTGGCCACTCTGGAAACACCATATATTTT; CDR3: CASSSKGGHSGNTIYF
J: TRBJ1-3; length: 15; V: TRBV7-9; D: -; size: few; DNA: TGTGCCAGCAGCCGAGGGGGAAACATTGGAAACACCATATATTTT; CDR3: CASSRGGNIGNTIYF
J: TRBJ2-1; length: 13; V: TRBV2; D: -; size: -; DNA: TGTGCCAGCAGAGCCGCACGGGACTCAAAGCAGTTCTTC; CDR3: CASRAARDSKQFF
J: TRBJ1-1; length: 13; V: TRBV19; D: -; size: -; DNA: TGTGCCAGTAGATCGACAGTGAACACTGAAGCTTTCTTT; CDR3: CASRSTVNTEAFF
J: TRBJ2-5; length: 13; V: TRBV6-6; D: -; size: once; DNA: TGTGCCAGCAGTTACTCTAGGGTAGAGACCCAGTACTTC; CDR3: CASSYSRVETQYF
J: TRBJ2-3; length: 14; V: TRBV6-1; D: TRBD2; size: -; DNA: TGTGCCAGCAGTGGCCGGGACTACACAGATACGCAGTATTTT; CDR3: CASSGRDYTDTQYF
J: TRBJ2-7; length: 13; V: TRBV9; D: -; size: -; DNA: TGTGCCAGCAGTCCCCGGGAATTGGGCGAGCAGTACTTC; CDR3: CASSPRELGEQYF